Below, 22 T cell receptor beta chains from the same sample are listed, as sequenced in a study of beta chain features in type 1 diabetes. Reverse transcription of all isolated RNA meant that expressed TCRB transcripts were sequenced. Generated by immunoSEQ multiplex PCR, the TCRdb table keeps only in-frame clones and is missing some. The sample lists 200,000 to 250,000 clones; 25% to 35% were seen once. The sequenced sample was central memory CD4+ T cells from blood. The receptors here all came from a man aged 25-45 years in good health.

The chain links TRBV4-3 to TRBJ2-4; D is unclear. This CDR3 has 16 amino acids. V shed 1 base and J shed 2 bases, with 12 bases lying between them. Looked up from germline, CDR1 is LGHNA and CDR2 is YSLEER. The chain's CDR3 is CASSQGGSATKNIQYF. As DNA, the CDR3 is TGCGCCAGCAGCCAAGGAGGTTCGGCGACCAAAAACATTCAGTACTTC.

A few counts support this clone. The CDR3 here is CASSRRGVPPYEQYF. The CDR3 DNA is TGTGCCAGCAGCCGAAGGGGGGTTCCCCCCTACGAGCAGTACTTC. The chain employs TRBV28 and TRBJ2-7; tentatively, D is TRBD1 or TRBD2 (6 bases each). The CDR3 sequence is 15 residues long. The germline V gene encodes CDR1 MDHEN and CDR2 SYDVKM. Trimming cost V 6 bases and J 2 bases, with 17 bases left between them.

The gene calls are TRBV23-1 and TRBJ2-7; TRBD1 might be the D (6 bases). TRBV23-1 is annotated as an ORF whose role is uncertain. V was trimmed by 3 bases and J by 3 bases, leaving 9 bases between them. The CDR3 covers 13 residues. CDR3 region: CASSQYRDYEQYF. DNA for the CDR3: TGCGCCAGCAGTCAGTACAGGGACTACGAGCAGTACTTC.

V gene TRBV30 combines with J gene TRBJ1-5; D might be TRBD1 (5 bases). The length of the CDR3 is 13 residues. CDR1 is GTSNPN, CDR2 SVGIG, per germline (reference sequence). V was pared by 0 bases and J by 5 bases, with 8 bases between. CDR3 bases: TGTGCCTGGAGTGTAGGGGTTGATCAGCCCCAGCATTTT. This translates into CAWSVGVDQPQHF.

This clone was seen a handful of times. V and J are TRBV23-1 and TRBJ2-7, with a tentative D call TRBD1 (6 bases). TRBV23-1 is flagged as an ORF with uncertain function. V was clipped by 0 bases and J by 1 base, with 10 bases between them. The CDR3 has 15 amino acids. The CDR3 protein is CASSQSKTGSYEQYF. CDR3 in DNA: TGCGCCAGCAGTCAATCGAAGACAGGATCCTACGAGCAGTACTTC.

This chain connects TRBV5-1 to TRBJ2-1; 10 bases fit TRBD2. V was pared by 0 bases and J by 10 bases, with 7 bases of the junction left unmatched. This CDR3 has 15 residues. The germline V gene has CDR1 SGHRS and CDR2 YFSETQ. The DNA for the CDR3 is TGCGCCAGCAGCTTGGGGGCTAGCGGGGGCTCAGAGCAGTTCTTC. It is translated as CASSLGASGGSEQFF.

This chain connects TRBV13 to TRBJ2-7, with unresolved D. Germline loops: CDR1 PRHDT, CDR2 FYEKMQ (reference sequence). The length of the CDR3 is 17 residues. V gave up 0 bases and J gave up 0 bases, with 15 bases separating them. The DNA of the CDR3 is TGTGCCAGCAGCTTAGGCCTTACACCCACTCGCTCCTACGAGCAGTACTTC. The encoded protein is CASSLGLTPTRSYEQYF. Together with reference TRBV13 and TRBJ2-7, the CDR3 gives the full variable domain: AAGVIQSPRHLIKEKRETATLKCYPIPRHDTVYWYQQGPGQDPQFLISFYEKMQSDKGSIPDRFSAQQFSDYHSELNMSSLELGDSALYFCASSLGLTPTRSYEQYFGPGTRLTVT.

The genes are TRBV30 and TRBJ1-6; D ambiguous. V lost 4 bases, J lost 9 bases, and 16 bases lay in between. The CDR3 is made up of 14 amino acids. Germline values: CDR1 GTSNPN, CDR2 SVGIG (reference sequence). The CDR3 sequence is CAWNWAGSGSPLHF. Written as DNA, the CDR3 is TGTGCCTGGAATTGGGCGGGGAGTGGTTCACCCCTCCACTTT.

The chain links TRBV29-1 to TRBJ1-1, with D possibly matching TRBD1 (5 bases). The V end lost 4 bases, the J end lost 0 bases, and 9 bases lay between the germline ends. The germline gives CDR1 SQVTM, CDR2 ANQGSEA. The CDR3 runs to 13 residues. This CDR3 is CSVVGLMNTEAFF. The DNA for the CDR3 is TGCAGCGTTGTGGGGCTAATGAACACTGAAGCTTTCTTT. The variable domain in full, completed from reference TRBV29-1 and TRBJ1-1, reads SAVISQKPSRDICQRGTSLTIQCQVDSQVTMMFWYRQQPGQSLTLIATANQGSEATYESGFVIDKFPISRPNLTFSTLTVSNMSPEDSSIYLCSVVGLMNTEAFFGQGTRLTVV.

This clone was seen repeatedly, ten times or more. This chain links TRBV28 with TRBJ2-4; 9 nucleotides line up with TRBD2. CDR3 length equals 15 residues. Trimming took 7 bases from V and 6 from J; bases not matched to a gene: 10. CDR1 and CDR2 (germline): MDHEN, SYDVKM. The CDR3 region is CASTKGGRAGNIQYF. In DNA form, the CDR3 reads TGTGCCAGCACCAAAGGCGGGAGGGCCGGAAACATTCAGTACTTC.

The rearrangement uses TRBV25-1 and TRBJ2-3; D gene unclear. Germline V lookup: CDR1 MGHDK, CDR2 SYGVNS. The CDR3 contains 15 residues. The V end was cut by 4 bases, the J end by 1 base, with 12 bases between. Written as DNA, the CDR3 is TGTGCCAGCAGTGTTGGGCTACGTGGCACAGATACGCAGTATTTT. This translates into CASSVGLRGTDTQYF.

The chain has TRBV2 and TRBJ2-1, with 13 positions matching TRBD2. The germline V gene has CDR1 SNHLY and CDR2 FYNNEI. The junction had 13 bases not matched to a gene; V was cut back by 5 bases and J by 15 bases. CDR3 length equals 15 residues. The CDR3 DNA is TGTGCCAGCAGTCGGAGCGGACTAGCGGGAGTGGAACCGTTCTTC. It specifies CASSRSGLAGVEPFF.

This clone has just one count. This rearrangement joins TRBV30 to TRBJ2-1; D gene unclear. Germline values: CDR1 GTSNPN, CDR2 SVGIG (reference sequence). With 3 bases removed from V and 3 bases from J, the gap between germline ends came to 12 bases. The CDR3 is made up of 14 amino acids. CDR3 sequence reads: CAWRGCASYNEQFF. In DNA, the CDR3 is TGTGCCTGGAGAGGCTGCGCGAGCTACAATGAGCAGTTCTTC.

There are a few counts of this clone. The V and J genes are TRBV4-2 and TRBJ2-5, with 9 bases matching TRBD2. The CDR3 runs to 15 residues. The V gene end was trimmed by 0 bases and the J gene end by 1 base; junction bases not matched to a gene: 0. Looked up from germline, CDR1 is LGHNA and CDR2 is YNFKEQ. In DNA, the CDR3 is TGTGCCAGCAGCCAAGAGCGGGGGGGCCAAGAGACCCAGTACTTC. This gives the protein CASSQERGGQETQYF.

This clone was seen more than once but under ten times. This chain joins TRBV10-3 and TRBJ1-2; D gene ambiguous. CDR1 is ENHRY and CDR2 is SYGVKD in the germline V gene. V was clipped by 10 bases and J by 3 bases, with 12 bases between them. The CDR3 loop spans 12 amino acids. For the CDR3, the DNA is TGTGCCACCGGTTCGGGAGACTATGGCTACACCTTC. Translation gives CATGSGDYGYTF.

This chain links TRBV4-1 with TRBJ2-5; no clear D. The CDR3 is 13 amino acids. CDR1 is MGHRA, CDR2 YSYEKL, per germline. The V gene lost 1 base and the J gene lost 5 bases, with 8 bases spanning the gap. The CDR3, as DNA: TGCGCCAGCAGCCAAGTGGTGGGGGAGACCCAGTACTTC. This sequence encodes CASSQVVGETQYF.

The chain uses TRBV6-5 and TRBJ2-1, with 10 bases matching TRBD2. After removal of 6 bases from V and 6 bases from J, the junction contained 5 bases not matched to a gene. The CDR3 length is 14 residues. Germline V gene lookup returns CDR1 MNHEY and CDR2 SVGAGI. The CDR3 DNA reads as TGTGCCAGCAGAGGACTAGCGGTGGGCAATGAGCAGTTCTTC. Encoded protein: CASRGLAVGNEQFF.

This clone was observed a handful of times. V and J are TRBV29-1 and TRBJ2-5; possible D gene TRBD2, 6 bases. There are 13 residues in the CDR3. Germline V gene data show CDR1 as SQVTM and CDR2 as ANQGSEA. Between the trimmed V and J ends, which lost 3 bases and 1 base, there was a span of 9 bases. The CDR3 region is CSVDPGLQETQYF. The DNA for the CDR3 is TGCAGCGTTGACCCGGGACTCCAAGAGACCCAGTACTTC.

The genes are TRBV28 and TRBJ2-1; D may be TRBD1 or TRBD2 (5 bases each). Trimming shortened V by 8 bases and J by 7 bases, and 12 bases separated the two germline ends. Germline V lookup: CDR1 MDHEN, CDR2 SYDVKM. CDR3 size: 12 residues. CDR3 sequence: CASASQGNEQFF. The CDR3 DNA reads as TGTGCCAGCGCTAGCCAGGGAAATGAGCAGTTCTTC.

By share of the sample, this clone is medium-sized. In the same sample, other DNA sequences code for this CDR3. The CDR3 is CSVELYNEQFF. CDR3 in DNA: TGCAGCGTGGAGCTATACAATGAGCAGTTCTTC. The J gene is TRBJ2-1, the V gene TRBV29-1, with D unclear. The CDR3 covers 11 residues. Trimming shortened V by 6 bases and J by 4 bases, and 7 bases separated the two germline ends. Germline CDR1 and CDR2: SQVTM and ANQGSEA.

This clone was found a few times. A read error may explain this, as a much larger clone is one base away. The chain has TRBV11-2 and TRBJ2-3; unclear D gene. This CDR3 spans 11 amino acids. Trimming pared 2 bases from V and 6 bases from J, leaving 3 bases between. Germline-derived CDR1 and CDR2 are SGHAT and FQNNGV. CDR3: CASSLTDTQYF. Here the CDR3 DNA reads TGTGCCAGCAGCTTAACGGATACGCAGTATTTT.

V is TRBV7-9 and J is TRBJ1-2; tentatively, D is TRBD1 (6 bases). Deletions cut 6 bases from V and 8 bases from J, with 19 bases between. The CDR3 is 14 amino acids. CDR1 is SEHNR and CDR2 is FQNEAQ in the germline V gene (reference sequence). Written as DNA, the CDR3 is TGTGCCAGCAGTTTAACCCAGGGGTACGACGGCTACACCTTC. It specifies CASSLTQGYDGYTF. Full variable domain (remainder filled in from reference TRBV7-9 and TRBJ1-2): DTGVSQNPRHKITKRGQNVTFRCDPISEHNRLYWYRQTLGQGPEFLTYFQNEAQLEKSRLLSDRFSAERPKGSFSTLEIQRTEQGDSAMYLCASSLTQGYDGYTFGSGTRLTVV.